This TCR beta chain appears in the sequencing data of a study of blood T cell repertoires in COVID-19. Overall study: Samples taken during acute and convalescent COVID-19 were collected in the United States, Italy and Spain. Sample material is recorded as cDNA or gDNA derived from T cells, B-cell-depleted T cells, or PBMCs.

Authors' analysis steps: Researchers report that nucleated cell counts were estimated from reference gene primer amplification. Here immunoSEQ multiplex PCR was the method, and the copy in TCRdb shows in-frame clones only, minus some. D and trimming come from the DNA, and the V and J calls and clone size come from that table. The sample lists approximately 70,000 clones, about nine tenths seen once, with 6% to 8% in the top ten. Trimming at V came to 10 bases and at J to 7 bases, leaving 7 bases not matched to a gene. Germline lookup yields CDR1 ENHRY and CDR2 SYGVKD. This CDR3 has 12 amino acids. This chain connects TRBV10-3 to TRBJ1-3; 7 nucleotides match TRBD1. Sample: peripheral blood. This receptor was identified in a woman older than 75 with active COVID-19. CDR3 nucleotide sequence: TGTGCCACCCGGGACAGAGGTAACACCATATATTTT. It is translated as CATRDRGNTIYF.